Each of the 15 T cell receptor beta chains below was sequenced from the same sample in a study of control samples from healthy donors and cancer patients. Clones were sequenced by immunoSEQ multiplex PCR, and TCRdb holds only the in-frame ones, with some missing. The repertoire has 25,000 to 35,000 clones, about nine tenths of them found once; the top ten carry about 12%. The sample comprised PBMCs. Receptors were obtained from a man in his forties or fifties with lung cancer.

This clone is a singleton in its sample. The J gene is TRBJ1-5, the V gene TRBV19; tentative D call: TRBD1 (5 bases). Germline V CDR1 and CDR2: LNHDA, SQIVND (reference sequence). V was pared by 8 bases and J by 0 bases, with 20 bases between. This CDR3 has 17 amino acids. The DNA of the CDR3 is TGTGCCAGTGAGCAATTCTCCGGGACCCATAGCAATCAGCCCCAGCATTTT. Residues: CASEQFSGTHSNQPQHF.

V gene TRBV5-4 combines with J gene TRBJ1-4, with 7 bases matching TRBD1. The length of the CDR3 is 15 residues. Germline CDR1 and CDR2: SGHNT and YYREEE (reference sequence). The junction had 11 bases not matched to a gene; V was cut back by 4 bases and J by 8 bases. CDR3 protein: CASSPGQELGEKLFF. CDR3 nucleotide sequence: TGTGCCAGCAGCCCTGGACAGGAATTAGGAGAAAAACTGTTTTTT.

This chain joins TRBV5-1 and TRBJ1-1, with 9 bases matching TRBD1. Germline values: CDR1 SGHRS, CDR2 YFSETQ. The J segment lost 1 base and the V segment lost 4 bases, leaving 2 bases of the junction unmatched. The CDR3 runs to 14 residues. The CDR3 nucleotides read TGCGCCAGCAGCCGGGACAGGGCGAACACTGAAGCTTTCTTT. Protein product: CASSRDRANTEAFF.

The V call is TRBV3-1 (or the pseudogene TRBV3-2), the J call TRBJ1-5; D call uncertain. V lost 2 bases and J lost 3, with 8 bases in between. This CDR3 contains 14 residues. The V gene's germline CDR1 is LGHDT and CDR2 YNNKEL (reference sequence). The CDR3 reads CASSQSHANQPQHF. The CDR3 DNA follows: TGTGCCAGCAGCCAAAGCCATGCCAATCAGCCCCAGCATTTT.

The chain employs TRBV7-9 and TRBJ2-3, with D uncertain. With 6 bases removed from V and 2 bases from J, the gap between germline ends came to 12 bases. This CDR3 spans 14 amino acids. In germline, CDR1 is SEHNR, CDR2 FQNEAQ (reference sequence). Here the CDR3 reads CASRANGNTDTQYF. As DNA, the CDR3 is TGTGCCAGCAGGGCTAACGGAAACACAGATACGCAGTATTTT. Based on the CDR3 plus reference TRBV7-9 and TRBJ2-3, the full variable domain is DTGVSQNPRHKITKRGQNVTFRCDPISEHNRLYWYRQTLGQGPEFLTYFQNEAQLEKSRLLSDRFSAERPKGSFSTLEIQRTEQGDSAMYLCASRANGNTDTQYFGPGTRLTVL.

The rearrangement joins TRBV4-1 to TRBJ1-4, with 7 bases identical to TRBD1. J gave up 4 bases and V 0 bases, and 5 bases lay outside the gene matches. From germline, CDR1 is MGHRA and CDR2 YSYEKL. The CDR3 consists of 16 residues. The CDR3, as DNA: TGCGCCAGCAGCCAAGAACAGGGGCTTCTTAATGAAAAACTGTTTTTT. Its protein is CASSQEQGLLNEKLFF.

Only a few counts were recorded for this clone. V is TRBV4-1 and J is TRBJ1-2; no definite D call. This CDR3 contains 15 residues. Germline V gene lookup returns CDR1 MGHRA and CDR2 YSYEKL. Between the trimmed V and J ends, which lost 0 bases and 4 bases, there was a span of 12 bases. The CDR3 DNA sequence: TGCGCCAGCAGCCAAGATTCGGGCACCCGCTATGGCTACACCTTC. Translated: CASSQDSGTRYGYTF.

This clone was counted a single time. The chain uses TRBV19 and TRBJ2-7; 7 bases fit TRBD1. Germline V CDR1 and CDR2: LNHDA, SQIVND (reference sequence). V trimming: 6 bases; J trimming: 4 bases; junction bases outside the gene matches: 12. This CDR3 contains 15 residues. DNA of the CDR3: TGTGCCAGTAGCCTAGCTGGACAGGTTACTTACGAGCAGTACTTC. This encodes CASSLAGQVTYEQYF.

The V call is TRBV7-8, the J call TRBJ2-1; 9 bases agree with TRBD2. This CDR3 is 15 amino acids long. J lost 5 bases, V lost 5 bases, and 7 bases had no gene match. The germline V gene has CDR1 SGHVS and CDR2 FQNEAQ. This chain's CDR3 is CASSLGLAQNNEQFF. DNA for the CDR3: TGTGCCAGCAGCCTGGGACTAGCTCAGAACAATGAGCAGTTCTTC. Full variable domain (missing parts from reference TRBV7-8 and TRBJ2-1): GAGVSQSPRYKVAKRGQDVALRCDPISGHVSLFWYQQALGQGPEFLTYFQNEAQLDKSGLPSDRFFAERPEGSVSTLKIQRTQQEDSAVYLCASSLGLAQNNEQFFGPGTRLTVL.

This chain connects TRBV7-8 to TRBJ2-7; 7 nucleotides agree with TRBD1. CDR3 length: 11 residues. With V trimmed by 5 bases and J by 12 bases, 7 bases remained unmatched. Germline CDR1 SGHVS, CDR2 FQNEAQ. The CDR3 sequence: CASSADRVPYF. The CDR3 region has the DNA TGTGCCAGCAGCGCCGACAGGGTTCCGTACTTC.

The V and J genes are TRBV6-1 and TRBJ1-3, with a weak D call TRBD1 (5 bases). Trimming pared 2 bases from V and 3 bases from J, leaving 11 bases between. The CDR3 covers 15 residues. CDR1 is MNHNS, CDR2 SASEGT, per germline. CDR3 bases: TGTGCCAGCAGTGAAAACGGGGCGGATGGAAACACCATATATTTT. Translation: CASSENGADGNTIYF.

The chain has TRBV6-2 or TRBV6-3 and TRBJ2-3; D is possibly TRBD1 (5 bases). Germline V CDR1 and CDR2: MNHEY, SVGEGT. V dropped 4 bases and J dropped 6 bases, with 11 bases sitting between them. The CDR3 has 13 residues. In DNA, the CDR3 is TGTGCCAGCAGTTCCTTAAGACAGGATACGCAGTATTTT. The encoded protein is CASSSLRQDTQYF.

CDR3 nucleotides: TGTGCCAGCAGCGATAGCGGGGGCTCCTACAATGAGCAGTTCTTC. Its translation is CASSDSGGSYNEQFF. The rearrangement uses TRBV7-8 and TRBJ2-1, with 9 bases identical to TRBD2. The CDR3 runs 15 residues. Per the germline V gene, CDR1 is SGHVS and CDR2 is FQNEAQ. The V and J ends lost 5 bases and 0 bases, in that order; junction bases with no gene match: 2.

The V and J genes are TRBV19 and TRBJ1-1, with D perhaps matching TRBD1 (6 bases). CDR1 is LNHDA and CDR2 is SQIVND in the germline V gene (reference sequence). V was shortened by 4 bases and J by 6 bases, with 12 bases between the two germline ends. CDR3 length: 13 amino acids. CDR3 in DNA: TGTGCCAGTAGTACCCCTGGACAGCCTGAAGCTTTCTTT. Its translation: CASSTPGQPEAFF.

This chain joins TRBV4-1 and TRBJ2-1, with D possibly TRBD1 on 6 matching bases. CDR3 length: 16 residues. CDR1 is MGHRA and CDR2 is YSYEKL in the germline V gene. V gave up 0 bases and J gave up 4 bases, with 13 bases separating them. Written as DNA, the CDR3 is TGCGCCAGCAGCCAAGATTCTGGACAGATGTACAATGAGCAGTTCTTC. Amino acid sequence: CASSQDSGQMYNEQFF.